This note documents a single T cell receptor (beta chain) sequence. The method was immunoSEQ multiplex PCR; TCRdb's version includes in-frame clones alone and lacks a portion of them. The sample records roughly 34,000 clones, 87% being singletons. This specimen comes from a study of T cells in tuberculosis. Overall study context: This South African cohort compared adolescents with or without latent tuberculosis against adults with active tuberculosis.

Germline CDR1 is SEHNR and CDR2 is FQNEAQ (reference sequence). V shed 5 bases, J shed 1 base, and the junction held 8 bases outside the gene matches. The CDR3 loop spans 17 amino acids. Documented time point: new active TB diagnosis, blood taken before or within 7 days of starting treatment. Active tuberculosis patients were new diagnoses, HIV-seronegative, South African, and aged 18 years or older. Sequencing was performed on PBMCs, taken at tuberculosis diagnosis. The chain carries TRBV7-9 and TRBJ2-6; 7 bases map to TRBD2. The clonotype comes from an adult with tuberculosis. CDR3 DNA: TGTGCCAGCAGCACCGCCGGGGGGAGATCTGGGGCCAACGTCCTGACTTTC. As protein: CASSTAGGRSGANVLTF.